Shown below are 22 T cell receptor beta chains from a single sample sequenced in a study of OX40 agonist ivuxolimab in advanced cancers. Using immunoSEQ multiplex PCR, the repertoire was profiled, and TCRdb retains in-frame clones only, with some absent. The data contain fewer than 45,000 clones, around 89% of them singletons. The sequencing used CD4+ or CD8+ T cells sorted from blood, collected in a trial of the OX40 agonist ivuxolimab. The receptors derive from an adult with an advanced solid tumor such as melanoma, head and neck, liver or kidney cancer.

J is TRBJ1-4 and V is TRBV5-1; no definite D call. Germline values: CDR1 SGHRS, CDR2 YFSETQ. Trimming stripped 0 bases from V and 5 bases from J, with 8 bases between. The CDR3 loop spans 14 amino acids. CDR3 region: CASSLVSVNEKLFF. The CDR3 region has the DNA TGCGCCAGCAGCTTGGTGTCAGTAAATGAAAAACTGTTTTTT.

The chain has TRBV7-6 and TRBJ2-4; D call uncertain. CDR3 length: 15 residues. The V end lost 6 bases, the J end lost 6 bases, and 18 bases lay between the germline ends. CDR1 is SGHVS, CDR2 FNYEAQ, per germline. CDR3 in amino acids: CASSQPSRAGNIQYF. For the CDR3, the DNA is TGTGCCAGCAGTCAACCGTCCCGAGCTGGAAACATTCAGTACTTC.

This clone is a singleton in its sample. This chain joins TRBV6-5 and TRBJ1-2; weak D call: TRBD1 (5 bases). The V end lost 5 bases, the J end lost 5 bases, and 9 bases lay between the germline ends. CDR1 MNHEY and CDR2 SVGAGI come from the germline V gene. The CDR3 is 12 residues long. The CDR3 nucleotides are TGTGCCAGCAGTAACGGGGGTTATGGCTACACCTTC. Protein product: CASSNGGYGYTF.

This chain uses TRBV5-4 with TRBJ2-3; a weak D match, TRBD2 (6 bases). CDR3 size: 14 residues. V was trimmed by 3 bases and J by 3 bases, leaving 11 bases between them. Germline CDR1 is SGHNT and CDR2 is YYREEE (reference sequence). This CDR3 is CASSSRRETDTQYF. The CDR3 coding sequence is TGTGCCAGCAGCTCCCGGAGGGAGACAGATACGCAGTATTTT.

The V gene is TRBV4-2, the J gene TRBJ2-7; D is perhaps TRBD1 (6 bases). V lost 5 bases and J lost 5, with 28 bases in between. This CDR3 has 18 residues. The germline V gene has CDR1 LGHNA and CDR2 YNFKEQ. This CDR3 is CASSFRGLIGSVSDEQYF. CDR3 in DNA: TGTGCCAGCAGCTTCAGGGGCCTGATAGGTTCGGTTAGCGACGAGCAGTACTTC.

The chain couples TRBV7-2 to TRBJ2-5; TRBD2 agrees at 9 bases. V gave up 2 bases and J gave up 5 bases; unmatched junction bases: 18. The CDR3 loop spans 19 amino acids. Looked up from germline, CDR1 is SGHTA and CDR2 is FQGNSA. The chain's CDR3 is CASSLLASGVSTSSETQYF. CDR3 DNA: TGTGCCAGCAGCTTACTGGCTAGCGGGGTCTCGACCTCCTCGGAGACCCAGTACTTC.

The chain has TRBV27 and TRBJ2-2, with 9 bases lining up with TRBD2. Germline loops: CDR1 MNHEY, CDR2 SMNVEV (reference sequence). Trimming at V came to 6 bases and at J to 2 bases, leaving 7 bases not matched to a gene. This CDR3 contains 16 residues. The CDR3 DNA sequence: TGTGCCAGCAGAAATCTAGCGGGGATAAACACCGGGGAGCTGTTTTTT. Residues: CASRNLAGINTGELFF.

The chain recombines TRBV4-3 with TRBJ1-1; 7 bases line up with TRBD1. CDR1 LGHNA and CDR2 YSLEER come from the germline V gene. The trim removed 4 bases at V and 2 bases at J, leaving 1 base unmatched. The CDR3 contains 13 residues. The CDR3 region has the DNA TGCGCCAGCAGCCGGACAGGAAACACTGAAGCTTTCTTT. Its translation is CASSRTGNTEAFF.

The chain combines TRBV6-5 with TRBJ1-1; perhaps TRBD1 as D (5 bases). CDR1 and CDR2 from the germline V gene are MNHEY and SVGAGI. The V end was cut by 6 bases, the J end by 5 bases, with 13 bases between. The CDR3 consists of 13 residues. Here the CDR3 reads CASRQWGLTEAFF. The CDR3 DNA is TGTGCCAGCAGACAATGGGGGTTGACTGAAGCTTTCTTT.

The chain is built from TRBV11-3 and TRBJ2-5; 10 bases align to TRBD2. The CDR3 has 16 amino acids. The junction had 8 bases not matched to a gene; V was cut back by 5 bases and J by 2 bases. CDR1 SGHNT and CDR2 YENEEA come from the germline V gene. In DNA, the CDR3 is TGTGCCAGCAGCCGTAGAGGAGCGGGGGGGCAAGAGACCCAGTACTTC. It codes for CASSRRGAGGQETQYF.

The chain couples TRBV7-9 to TRBJ1-3; TRBD1 might be the D (6 bases). Trimming left V 7 bases short and J 0 bases short, with 16 bases between. This CDR3 has 16 amino acids. Germline values: CDR1 SEHNR, CDR2 FQNEAQ (reference sequence). CDR3 residues: CASNNYRDRSGNTIYF. CDR3 coding DNA: TGTGCCAGCAACAATTACAGGGACCGCTCTGGAAACACCATATATTTT.

The chain uses TRBV7-2 and TRBJ2-4; D tentatively fits TRBD1 or TRBD2 (7 bases each). Germline lookup yields CDR1 SGHTA and CDR2 FQGNSA. The CDR3 sequence is 17 residues long. Trimming cost V 11 bases and J 3 bases, with 26 bases left between them. CDR3 protein: CARKTGRVLFGKNIQYF. The DNA of the CDR3 is TGTGCCCGAAAGACAGGGAGGGTCCTTTTCGGCAAAAACATTCAGTACTTC. Complete variable domain (other parts from reference TRBV7-2 and TRBJ2-4): GAGVSQSPSNKVTEKGKDVELRCDPISGHTALYWYRQSLGQGLEFLIYFQGNSAPDKSGLPSDRFSAERTGGSVSTLTIQRTQQEDSAVYLCARKTGRVLFGKNIQYFGAGTRLSVL.

This chain uses TRBV5-1 with TRBJ1-4, with D tentatively TRBD1 (6 bases). The V gene lost 4 bases and the J gene lost 6 bases, with 19 bases spanning the gap. Germline V gives CDR1 SGHRS, CDR2 YFSETQ. The CDR3 sequence is 16 residues long. CDR3 protein: CASSLQSGGGDEKLFF. The DNA of the CDR3 is TGCGCCAGCAGCCTGCAAAGTGGAGGGGGTGATGAAAAACTGTTTTTT.

The chain recombines TRBV7-9 with TRBJ1-1, with D tentatively TRBD1 (6 bases). The germline V gene encodes CDR1 SEHNR and CDR2 FQNEAQ (reference sequence). V lost 5 bases to trimming and J lost 7 bases, with 11 bases between them. The CDR3 consists of 12 residues. CDR3 in amino acids: CASSRTGFEAFF. Written as DNA, the CDR3 is TGTGCCAGCAGCCGTACAGGGTTTGAAGCTTTCTTT. Looking up the rest from reference TRBV7-9 and TRBJ1-1 gives the full variable domain: DTGVSQNPRHKITKRGQNVTFRCDPISEHNRLYWYRQTLGQGPEFLTYFQNEAQLEKSRLLSDRFSAERPKGSFSTLEIQRTEQGDSAMYLCASSRTGFEAFFGQGTRLTVV.

The chain links TRBV10-3 to TRBJ2-3; tentative D call: TRBD2 (5 bases). The V end was cut by 5 bases, the J end by 4 bases, with 10 bases between. The germline V gene has CDR1 ENHRY and CDR2 SYGVKD. This CDR3 is 13 amino acids long. CDR3 DNA: TGTGCCATCAGTCGCTGGACTGCAGATACGCAGTATTTT. It translates to CAISRWTADTQYF.

This clone has just one count. The rearrangement joins TRBV5-1 to TRBJ2-4; D not resolved. With 2 bases removed from V and 1 base from J, the gap between germline ends came to 7 bases. Germline CDR1 is SGHRS and CDR2 is YFSETQ. CDR3 length equals 14 residues. The CDR3 nucleotides are TGCGCCAGCAGCTTTAGCCAGGCCAAAAACATTCAGTACTTC. Its translation: CASSFSQAKNIQYF.

The CDR3 DNA reads as TGTGCCAGCAGCTCAGGACAATATGGCTACACCTTC. Amino acid sequence: CASSSGQYGYTF. The chain joins TRBV11-2 to TRBJ1-2; tentative D call: TRBD1 (5 bases). Germline CDR1 SGHAT, CDR2 FQNNGV. This CDR3 region has 12 residues. The V gene lost 4 bases and the J gene lost 5 bases, with 8 bases spanning the gap.

This clone was found once. The chain couples TRBV4-1 to TRBJ2-2; unclear D gene. V was clipped by 4 bases and J by 2 bases, with 11 bases between them. CDR3 length: 15 residues. Looked up from germline, CDR1 is MGHRA and CDR2 is YSYEKL. CDR3 residues: CASSPTRSNTGELFF. CDR3 coding DNA: TGCGCCAGCAGCCCGACACGGTCAAACACCGGGGAGCTGTTTTTT.

The V call is TRBV7-2, the J call TRBJ2-2; the match to TRBD2 covers 9 bases. The CDR3 has 15 residues. V lost 7 bases, J lost 1 base, and 4 bases stayed unmatched. The germline V gene has CDR1 SGHTA and CDR2 FQGNSA. CDR3 amino acids: CASTRLAVNTGELFF. CDR3 sequence (DNA): TGTGCCAGCACCAGACTAGCGGTGAACACCGGGGAGCTGTTTTTT.

This chain uses TRBV12-5 with TRBJ1-3; a possible D gene is TRBD1 (5 bases). Germline-derived CDR1 and CDR2 are LGHNT and FRNRAP. The CDR3 has 17 amino acids. V lost 2 bases, J lost 0 bases, and 14 bases lay in between. CDR3 DNA sequence: TGTGCTAGTGGTTTGAATGCGAACAGGCTCTCTGGAAACACCATATATTTT. Its protein product is CASGLNANRLSGNTIYF.

The chain links TRBV11-3 to TRBJ1-6; D unresolved. Trimming removed 3 bases from V and 2 bases from J, with 8 bases in between. This CDR3 has 15 amino acids. Per germline, CDR1 SGHNT and CDR2 YENEEA. The chain's CDR3 is CASSFTAAYNSPLHF. The CDR3 DNA is TGTGCCAGCAGCTTCACAGCCGCCTATAATTCACCCCTCCACTTT.

The chain links TRBV11-2 to TRBJ1-3; weak D call: TRBD1 (6 bases). Germline-derived CDR1 and CDR2 are SGHAT and FQNNGV. The V and J ends lost 5 bases and 7 bases respectively, with 18 bases between them. The CDR3 has 15 amino acids. The CDR3 here is CASSISRTVGNTIYF. CDR3 nucleotide sequence: TGTGCCAGCAGCATTAGTCGGACAGTGGGGAACACCATATATTTT.